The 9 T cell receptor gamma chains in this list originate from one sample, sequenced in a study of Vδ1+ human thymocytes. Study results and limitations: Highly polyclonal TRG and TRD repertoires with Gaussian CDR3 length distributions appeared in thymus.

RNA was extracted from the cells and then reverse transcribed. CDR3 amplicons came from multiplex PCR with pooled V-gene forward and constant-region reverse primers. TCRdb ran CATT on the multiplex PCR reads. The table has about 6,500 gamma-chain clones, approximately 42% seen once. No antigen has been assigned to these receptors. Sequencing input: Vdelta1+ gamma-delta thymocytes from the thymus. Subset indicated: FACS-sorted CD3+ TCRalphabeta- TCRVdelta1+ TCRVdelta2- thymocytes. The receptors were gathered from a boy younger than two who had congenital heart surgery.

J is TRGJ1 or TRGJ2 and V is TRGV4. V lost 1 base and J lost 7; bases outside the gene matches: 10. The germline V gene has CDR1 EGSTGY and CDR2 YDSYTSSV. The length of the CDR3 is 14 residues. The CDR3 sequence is CATWDGLMWYKKLF. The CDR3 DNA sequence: TGTGCCACCTGGGATGGCCTGATGTGGTATAAGAAACTCTTT.

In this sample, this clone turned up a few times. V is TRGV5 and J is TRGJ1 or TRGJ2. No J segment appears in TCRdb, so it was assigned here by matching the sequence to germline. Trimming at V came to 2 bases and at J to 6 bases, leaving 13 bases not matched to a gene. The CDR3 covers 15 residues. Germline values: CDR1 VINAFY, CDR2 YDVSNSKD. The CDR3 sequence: CATWDTPLRGYKKLF. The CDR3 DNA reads TGTGCCACCTGGGACACCCCACTTAGGGGTTATAAGAAACTCTTT.

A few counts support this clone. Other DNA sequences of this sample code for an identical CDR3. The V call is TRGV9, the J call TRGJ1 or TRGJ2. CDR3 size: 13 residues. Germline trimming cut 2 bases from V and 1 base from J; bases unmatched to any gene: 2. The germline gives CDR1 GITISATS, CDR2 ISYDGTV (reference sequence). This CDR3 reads CALWEANYYKKLF. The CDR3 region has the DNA TGTGCCTTGTGGGAGGCAAATTATTATAAGAAACTCTTT.

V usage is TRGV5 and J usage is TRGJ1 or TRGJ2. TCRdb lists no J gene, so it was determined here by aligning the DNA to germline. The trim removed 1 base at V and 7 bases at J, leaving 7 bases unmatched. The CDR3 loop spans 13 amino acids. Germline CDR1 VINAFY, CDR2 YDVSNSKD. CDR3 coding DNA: TGTGCCACCTGGGACAGTGGGAGGTATAAGAAACTCTTT. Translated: CATWDSGRYKKLF.

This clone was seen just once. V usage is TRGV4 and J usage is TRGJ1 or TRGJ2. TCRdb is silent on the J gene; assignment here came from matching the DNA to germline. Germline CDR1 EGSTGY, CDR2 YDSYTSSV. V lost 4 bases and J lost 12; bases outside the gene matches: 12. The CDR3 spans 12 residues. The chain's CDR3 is CATWDSPWGKLF. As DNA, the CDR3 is TGTGCCACCTGGGACTCACCCTGGGGGAAACTCTTT.

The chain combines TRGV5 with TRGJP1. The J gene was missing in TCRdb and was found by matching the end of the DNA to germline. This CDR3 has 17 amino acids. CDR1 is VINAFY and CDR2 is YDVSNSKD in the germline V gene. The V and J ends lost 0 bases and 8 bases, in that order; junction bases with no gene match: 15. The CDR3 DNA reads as TGTGCCACCTGGGACAGGCTCGAAAGTTTTCCCGGTTGGTTCAAGATATTT. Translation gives CATWDRLESFPGWFKIF.

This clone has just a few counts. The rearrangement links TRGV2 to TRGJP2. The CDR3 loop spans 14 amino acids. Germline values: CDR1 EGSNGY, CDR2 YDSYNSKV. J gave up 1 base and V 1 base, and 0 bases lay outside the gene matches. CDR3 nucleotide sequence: TGTGCCACCTGGGACGGTAGTAGTGATTGGATCAAGACGTTT. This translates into CATWDGSSDWIKTF.

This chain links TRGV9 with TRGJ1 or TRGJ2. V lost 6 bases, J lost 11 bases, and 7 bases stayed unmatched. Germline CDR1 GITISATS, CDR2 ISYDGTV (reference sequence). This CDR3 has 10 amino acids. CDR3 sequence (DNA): TGTGCCTTGTGGCTCCAGGAGAAACTCTTT. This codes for CALWLQEKLF.

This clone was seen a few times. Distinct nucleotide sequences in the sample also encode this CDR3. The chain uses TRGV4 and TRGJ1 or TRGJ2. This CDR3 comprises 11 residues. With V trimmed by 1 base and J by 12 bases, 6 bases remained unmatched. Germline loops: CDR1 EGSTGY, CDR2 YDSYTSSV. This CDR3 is CATWDGGRKLF. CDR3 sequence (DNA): TGTGCCACCTGGGATGGTGGGAGGAAACTCTTT.